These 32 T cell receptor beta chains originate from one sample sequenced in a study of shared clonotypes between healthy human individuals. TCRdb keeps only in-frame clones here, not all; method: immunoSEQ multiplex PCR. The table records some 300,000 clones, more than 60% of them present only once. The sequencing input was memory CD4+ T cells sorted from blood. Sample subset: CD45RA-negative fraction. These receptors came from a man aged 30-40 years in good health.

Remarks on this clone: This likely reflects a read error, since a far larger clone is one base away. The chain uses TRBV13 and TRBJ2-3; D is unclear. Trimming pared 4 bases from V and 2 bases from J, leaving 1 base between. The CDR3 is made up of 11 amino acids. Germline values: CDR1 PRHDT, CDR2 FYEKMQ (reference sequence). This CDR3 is CASSSTDTQYF. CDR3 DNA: TGTGCCAGCAGCTCCACAGATACGCAGTATTTT.

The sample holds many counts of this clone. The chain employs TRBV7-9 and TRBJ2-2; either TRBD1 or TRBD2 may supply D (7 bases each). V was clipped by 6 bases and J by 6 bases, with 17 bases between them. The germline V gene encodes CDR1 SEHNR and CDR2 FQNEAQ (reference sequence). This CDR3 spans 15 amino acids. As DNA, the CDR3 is TGTGCCAGCAGACCAGGGGGGGGGTTCTCCGGGGAGCTGTTTTTT. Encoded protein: CASRPGGGFSGELFF.

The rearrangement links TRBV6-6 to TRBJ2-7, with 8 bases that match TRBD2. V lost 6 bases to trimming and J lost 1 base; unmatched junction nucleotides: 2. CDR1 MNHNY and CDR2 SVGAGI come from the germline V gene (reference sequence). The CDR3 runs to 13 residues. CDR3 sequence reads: CASSRGGSYEQYF. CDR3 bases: TGTGCCAGCAGCCGGGGGGGATCCTACGAGCAGTACTTC.

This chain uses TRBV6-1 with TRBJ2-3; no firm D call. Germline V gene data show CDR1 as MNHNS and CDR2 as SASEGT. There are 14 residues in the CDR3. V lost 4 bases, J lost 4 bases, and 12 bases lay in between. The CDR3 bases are TGTGCCAGCAGTGCGGGTTATGGGTCAGATACGCAGTATTTT. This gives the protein CASSAGYGSDTQYF.

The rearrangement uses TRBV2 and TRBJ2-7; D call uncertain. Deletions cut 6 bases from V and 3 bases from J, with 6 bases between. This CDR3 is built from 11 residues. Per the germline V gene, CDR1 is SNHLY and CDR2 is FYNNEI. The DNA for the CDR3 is TGTGCCAGCAGCTTCTTCTACGAGCAGTACTTC. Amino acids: CASSFFYEQYF.

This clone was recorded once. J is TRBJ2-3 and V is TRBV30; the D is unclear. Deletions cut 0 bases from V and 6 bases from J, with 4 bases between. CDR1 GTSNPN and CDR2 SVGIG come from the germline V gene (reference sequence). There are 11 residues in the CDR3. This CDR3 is CAWSVSDTQYF. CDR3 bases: TGTGCCTGGAGTGTATCGGATACGCAGTATTTT.

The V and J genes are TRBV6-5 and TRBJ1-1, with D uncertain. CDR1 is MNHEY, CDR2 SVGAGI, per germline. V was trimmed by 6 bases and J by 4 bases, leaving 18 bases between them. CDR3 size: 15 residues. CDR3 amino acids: CASSPFRGSGTEAFF. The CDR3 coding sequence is TGTGCCAGCAGCCCCTTTCGGGGTAGTGGCACTGAAGCTTTCTTT.

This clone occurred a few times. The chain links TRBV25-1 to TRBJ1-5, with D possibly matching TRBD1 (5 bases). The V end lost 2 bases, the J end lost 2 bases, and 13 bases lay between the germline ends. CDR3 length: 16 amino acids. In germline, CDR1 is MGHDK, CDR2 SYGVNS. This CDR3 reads CASSEQEGLGNQPQHF. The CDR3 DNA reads TGTGCCAGCAGTGAACAGGAGGGGTTGGGCAATCAGCCCCAGCATTTT.

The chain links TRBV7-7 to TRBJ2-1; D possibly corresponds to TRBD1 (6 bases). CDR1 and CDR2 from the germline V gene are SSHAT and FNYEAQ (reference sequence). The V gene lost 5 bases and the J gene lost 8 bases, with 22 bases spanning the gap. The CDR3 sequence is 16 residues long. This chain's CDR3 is CASSPLPSQGMDEQFF. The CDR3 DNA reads TGTGCCAGCAGCCCACTGCCCTCACAGGGAATGGATGAGCAGTTCTTC.

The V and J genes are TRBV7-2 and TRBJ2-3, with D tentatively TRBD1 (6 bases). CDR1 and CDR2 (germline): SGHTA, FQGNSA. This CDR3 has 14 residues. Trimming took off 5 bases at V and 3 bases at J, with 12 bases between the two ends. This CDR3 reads CASSPQGATDTQYF. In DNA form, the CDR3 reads TGTGCCAGCAGCCCACAGGGTGCTACAGATACGCAGTATTTT.

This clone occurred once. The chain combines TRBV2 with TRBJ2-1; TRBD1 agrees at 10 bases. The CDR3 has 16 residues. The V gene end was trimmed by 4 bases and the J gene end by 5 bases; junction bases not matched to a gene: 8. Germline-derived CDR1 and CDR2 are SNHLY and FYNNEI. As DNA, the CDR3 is TGTGCCAGCAGTGGCCTCCGGGACAGGGGACACAATGAGCAGTTCTTC. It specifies CASSGLRDRGHNEQFF.

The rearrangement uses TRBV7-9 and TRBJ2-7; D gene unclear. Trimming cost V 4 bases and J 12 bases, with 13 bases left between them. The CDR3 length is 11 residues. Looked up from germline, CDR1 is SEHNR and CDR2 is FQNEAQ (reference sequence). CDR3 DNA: TGTGCCAGCAGCTCCTCGGGTCGCCGGTACTTC. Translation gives CASSSSGRRYF.

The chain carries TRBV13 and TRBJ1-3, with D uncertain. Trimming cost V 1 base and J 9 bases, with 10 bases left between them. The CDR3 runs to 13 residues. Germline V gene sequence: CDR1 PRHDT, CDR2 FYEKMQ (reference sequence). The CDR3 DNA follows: TGTGCCAGCAGCTTAGCCGGCATCGGCACCATATATTTT. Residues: CASSLAGIGTIYF.

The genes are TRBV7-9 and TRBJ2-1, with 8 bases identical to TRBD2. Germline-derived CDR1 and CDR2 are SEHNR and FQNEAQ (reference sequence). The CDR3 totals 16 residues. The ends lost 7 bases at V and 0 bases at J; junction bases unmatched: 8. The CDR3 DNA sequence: TGTGCCAGCATCCAATTAGCGGGGAGCTCCTACAATGAGCAGTTCTTC. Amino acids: CASIQLAGSSYNEQFF.

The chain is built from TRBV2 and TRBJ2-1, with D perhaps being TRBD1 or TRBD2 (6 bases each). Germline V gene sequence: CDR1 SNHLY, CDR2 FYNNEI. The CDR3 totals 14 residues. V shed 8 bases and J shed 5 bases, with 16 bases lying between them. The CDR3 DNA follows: TGTGCCAGCCGGGGGCAGCAATATAACAATGAGCAGTTCTTC. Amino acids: CASRGQQYNNEQFF.

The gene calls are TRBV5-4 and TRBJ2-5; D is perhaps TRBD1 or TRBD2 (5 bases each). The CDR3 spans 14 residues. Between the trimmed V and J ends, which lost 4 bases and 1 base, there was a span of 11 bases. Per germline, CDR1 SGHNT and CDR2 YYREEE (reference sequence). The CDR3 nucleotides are TGTGCCAGCAGCCTGGGACGGATCCAAGAGACCCAGTACTTC. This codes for CASSLGRIQETQYF.

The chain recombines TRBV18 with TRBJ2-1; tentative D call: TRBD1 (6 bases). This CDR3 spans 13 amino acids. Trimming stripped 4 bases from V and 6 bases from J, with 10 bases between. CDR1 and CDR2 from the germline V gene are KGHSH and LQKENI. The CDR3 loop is CASSQQGGNEQFF. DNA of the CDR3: TGTGCCAGCTCACAACAGGGTGGCAATGAGCAGTTCTTC.

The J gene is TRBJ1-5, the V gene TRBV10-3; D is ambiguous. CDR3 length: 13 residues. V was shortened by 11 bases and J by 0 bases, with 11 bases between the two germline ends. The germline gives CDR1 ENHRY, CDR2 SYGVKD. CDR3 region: CAVGLNSNQPQHF. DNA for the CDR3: TGTGCCGTGGGCTTGAATAGCAATCAGCCCCAGCATTTT.

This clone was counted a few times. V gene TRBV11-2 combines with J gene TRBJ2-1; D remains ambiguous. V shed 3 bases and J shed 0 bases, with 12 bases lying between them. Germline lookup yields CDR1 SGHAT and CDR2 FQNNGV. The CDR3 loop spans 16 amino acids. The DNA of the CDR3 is TGTGCCAGCAGCTTCCCTGGCCTCGGCTCCTACAATGAGCAGTTCTTC. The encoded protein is CASSFPGLGSYNEQFF.

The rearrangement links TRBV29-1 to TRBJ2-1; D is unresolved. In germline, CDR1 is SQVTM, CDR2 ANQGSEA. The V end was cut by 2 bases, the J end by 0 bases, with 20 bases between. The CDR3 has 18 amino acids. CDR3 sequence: CSVETHIGPNRSYNEQFF. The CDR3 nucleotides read TGCAGCGTTGAAACCCACATAGGGCCCAACCGCTCCTACAATGAGCAGTTCTTC.

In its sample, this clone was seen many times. CDR3 nucleotide sequence: TGCGCCAGCAGCCAAGATGTGGGGGCCTACGAGCAGTACTTC. This codes for CASSQDVGAYEQYF. This chain connects TRBV4-3 to TRBJ2-7; D may correspond to TRBD1 or TRBD2 (5 bases each). Germline CDR1 LGHNA, CDR2 YSLEER. Trimming removed 0 bases from V and 2 bases from J, with 8 bases in between. There are 14 residues in the CDR3.

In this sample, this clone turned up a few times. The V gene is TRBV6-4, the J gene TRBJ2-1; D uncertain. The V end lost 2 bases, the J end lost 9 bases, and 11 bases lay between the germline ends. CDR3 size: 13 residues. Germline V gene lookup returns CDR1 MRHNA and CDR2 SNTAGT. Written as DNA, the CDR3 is TGTGCCAGCAGTGACATAATAGCAGCTGAGCAGTTCTTC. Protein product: CASSDIIAAEQFF.

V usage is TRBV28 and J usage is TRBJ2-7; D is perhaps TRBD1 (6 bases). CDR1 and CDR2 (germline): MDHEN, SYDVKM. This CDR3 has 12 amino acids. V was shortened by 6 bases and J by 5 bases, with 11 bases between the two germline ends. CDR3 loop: CASRSGGNEQYF. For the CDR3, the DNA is TGTGCCAGCAGGTCTGGGGGCAACGAGCAGTACTTC.

CDR3 sequence reads: CASSPGDPRTTDTQYF. For the CDR3, the DNA is TGTGCCAGCAGCCCCGGGGACCCACGAACTACAGATACGCAGTATTTT. V usage is TRBV7-3 and J usage is TRBJ2-3; tentatively, D is TRBD1 or TRBD2 (5 bases each). Trimming removed 5 bases at V and 3 bases at J, with 18 bases between. Germline V gives CDR1 SGHTA, CDR2 FQGTGA. CDR3 length equals 16 residues.

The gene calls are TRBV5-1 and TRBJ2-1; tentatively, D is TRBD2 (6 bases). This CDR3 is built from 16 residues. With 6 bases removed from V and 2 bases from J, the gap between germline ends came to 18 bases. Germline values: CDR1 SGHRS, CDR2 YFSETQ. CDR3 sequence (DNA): TGCGCCAGCAAGAACGGGGGTCGTGAGGCCTACAATGAGCAGTTCTTC. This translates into CASKNGGREAYNEQFF.

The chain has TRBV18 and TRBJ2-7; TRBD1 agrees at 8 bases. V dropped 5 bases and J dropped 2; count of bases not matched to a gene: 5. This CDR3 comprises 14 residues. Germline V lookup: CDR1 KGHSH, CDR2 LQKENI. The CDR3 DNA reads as TGTGCCAGCTCAAGGACAGGGAGGACCTACGAGCAGTACTTC. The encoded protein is CASSRTGRTYEQYF.

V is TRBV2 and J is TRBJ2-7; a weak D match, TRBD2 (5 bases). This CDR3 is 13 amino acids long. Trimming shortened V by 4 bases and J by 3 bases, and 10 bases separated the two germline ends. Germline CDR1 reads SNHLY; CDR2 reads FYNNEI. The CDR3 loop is CASSGLASYEQYF. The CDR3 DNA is TGTGCCAGCAGTGGGCTAGCCAGCTACGAGCAGTACTTC.

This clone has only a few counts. CDR3: CASSMGPGGDTQYF. The CDR3 region has the DNA TGTGCCAGTAGTATGGGTCCAGGAGGAGATACGCAGTATTTT. The chain employs TRBV19 and TRBJ2-3, with a weak D call TRBD2 (5 bases). V was trimmed by 3 bases and J by 5 bases, leaving 12 bases between them. The CDR3 extends over 14 amino acids. Germline CDR1 is LNHDA and CDR2 is SQIVND (reference sequence).

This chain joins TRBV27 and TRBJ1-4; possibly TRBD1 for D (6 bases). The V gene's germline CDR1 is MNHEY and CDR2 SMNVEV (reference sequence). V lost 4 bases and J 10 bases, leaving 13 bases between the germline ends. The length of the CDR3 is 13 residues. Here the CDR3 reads CASSSGALGKLFF. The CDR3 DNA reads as TGTGCCAGCAGTTCGGGGGCCCTCGGAAAACTGTTTTTT.

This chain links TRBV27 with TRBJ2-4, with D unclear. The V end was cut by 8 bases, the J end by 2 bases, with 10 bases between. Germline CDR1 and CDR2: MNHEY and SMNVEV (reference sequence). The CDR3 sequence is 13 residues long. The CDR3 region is CASSRNPKNIQYF. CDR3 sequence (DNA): TGTGCCAGCTCGAGAAACCCCAAAAACATTCAGTACTTC.

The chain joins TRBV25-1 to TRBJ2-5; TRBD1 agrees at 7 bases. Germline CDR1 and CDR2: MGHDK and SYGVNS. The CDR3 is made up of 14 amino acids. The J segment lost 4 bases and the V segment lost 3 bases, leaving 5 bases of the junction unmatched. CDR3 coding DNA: TGTGCCAGCAGTGACCAGAACAGGGGAGAGACCCAGTACTTC. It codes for CASSDQNRGETQYF.

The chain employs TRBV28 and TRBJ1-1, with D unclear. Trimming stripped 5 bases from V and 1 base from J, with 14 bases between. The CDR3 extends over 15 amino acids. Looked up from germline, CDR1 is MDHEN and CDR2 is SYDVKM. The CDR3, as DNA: TGTGCCAGCAGTCCCTGGACGTCTCCGAACACTGAAGCTTTCTTT. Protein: CASSPWTSPNTEAFF. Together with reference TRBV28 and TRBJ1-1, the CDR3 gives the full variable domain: DVKVTQSSRYLVKRTGEKVFLECVQDMDHENMFWYRQDPGLGLRLIYFSYDVKMKEKGDIPEGYSVSREKKERFSLILESASTNQTSMYLCASSPWTSPNTEAFFGQGTRLTVV.